Listed below are T cell receptor beta chains from one sample, sequenced in a study of blood T cell repertoires in COVID-19. Measured with immunoSEQ multiplex PCR; TCRdb has only the in-frame clones, and not every one. The sample has around 200,000 clones; 89% are singletons. What was sequenced was PBMCs or T cells enriched from blood (not recorded which). These receptors all come from a middle-aged woman with acute COVID-19. Both conserved end residues are part of each CDR3. Fields, in order: D gene, V gene, clone size, J gene, CDR3 protein, CDR3 DNA. A D gene is named only where the DNA matches it firmly. Part of the rows lack a size; the others show once, few, many or a class for expanded clones.

-,TRBV19,-,TRBJ1-5,CASTPLGPYGRGVFGNQPQHF,TGTGCCAGTACACCATTAGGCCCGTACGGGAGGGGGGTTTTTGGCAATCAGCCCCAGCATTTT
TRBD2,TRBV7-2,once,TRBJ2-3,CASSLRTSGITDTQYF,TGTGCCAGCAGCCTCAGGACTAGCGGGATCACAGATACGCAGTATTTT
-,TRBV12-5,once,TRBJ1-3,CASGSTDSSSGNTIYF,TGTGCTAGTGGTTCGACGGACTCAAGCTCTGGAAACACCATATATTTT
TRBD1,TRBV29-1,-,TRBJ2-7,CSVGDGQGSYEQYF,TGCAGCGTTGGAGACGGACAGGGCTCCTACGAGCAGTACTTC
-,TRBV4-3,-,TRBJ1-2,CASSQAGIGGYTF,TGCGCCAGCAGCCAAGCAGGGATTGGTGGCTACACCTTC
-,TRBV16,-,TRBJ1-1,CASSPSPFMNTEAFF,TGTGCCAGCAGCCCTAGTCCCTTTATGAACACTGAAGCTTTCTTT
TRBD2,TRBV18,-,TRBJ2-1,CASSPPSGGTYNEQFF,TGTGCCAGCTCACCCCCCAGCGGGGGGACCTACAATGAGCAGTTCTTC
TRBD1,TRBV28,-,TRBJ2-7,CASSLTPDRVGYEQYF,TGTGCCAGCAGTTTAACCCCCGACAGGGTGGGGTACGAGCAGTACTTC
TRBD1,TRBV5-6,-,TRBJ1-4,CASSSGGDGEKLFF,TGTGCCAGCAGCTCAGGGGGAGATGGTGAAAAACTGTTTTTT
-,TRBV11-2,-,TRBJ1-1,CASSFRAPGGNTEAFF,TGTGCCAGCAGCTTTAGAGCTCCGGGGGGGAACACTGAAGCTTTCTTT
-,TRBV11-2,-,TRBJ2-7,CASSLVFGASDEQYF,TGTGCCAGCAGCTTAGTCTTTGGGGCTAGCGACGAGCAGTACTTC
-,TRBV9,-,TRBJ2-1,CASSVGAGYYNEQFF,TGTGCCAGCAGCGTAGGGGCAGGTTACTACAATGAGCAGTTCTTC
TRBD1,TRBV18,-,TRBJ1-2,CASSPLKDRANYGYTF,TGTGCCAGCTCACCTCTCAAGGACAGGGCTAACTATGGCTACACCTTC
TRBD1,TRBV5-5,-,TRBJ1-4,CASSSQGQGALQEKLFF,TGTGCCAGCAGCTCCCAGGGTCAGGGGGCCCTCCAGGAAAAACTGTTTTTT
-,TRBV10-3,-,TRBJ2-7,CAIRAGGGQSYEQYF,TGTGCCATCAGGGCGGGCGGCGGACAGAGCTACGAGCAGTACTTC
-,TRBV12-5,-,TRBJ1-2,CASGLVLAEGPYGYTF,TGTGCTAGTGGTTTGGTACTAGCGGAGGGCCCCTATGGCTACACCTTC
TRBD2,TRBV19,-,TRBJ2-3,CASRAGGPTDTQYF,TGTGCCAGTAGAGCGGGAGGGCCAACAGATACGCAGTATTTT
TRBD1,TRBV19,-,TRBJ1-4,CASSPGQGSVYEKLFF,TGTGCCAGTAGTCCGGGACAGGGTAGCGTCTACGAAAAACTGTTTTTT
TRBD1,TRBV27,-,TRBJ1-1,CASNTYRGNTEAFF,TGTGCCAGCAACACCTACAGGGGAAACACTGAAGCTTTCTTT
TRBD2,TRBV3-1/TRBV3-2,-,TRBJ2-5,CASSHSSGGAETQYF,TGTGCCAGCAGCCACTCTAGCGGGGGGGCCGAGACCCAGTACTTC
TRBD1,TRBV2,-,TRBJ1-2,CASSAVTGELGYGYTF,TGTGCCAGCAGTGCCGTGACAGGGGAACTAGGCTATGGCTACACCTTC
-,TRBV23-1,-,TRBJ1-5,CASSQSIGDSRDQPQHF,TGCGCCAGCAGTCAATCGATAGGTGACAGCAGGGATCAGCCCCAGCATTTT
-,TRBV6-4,-,TRBJ1-5,CASTERTVNQPQHF,TGTGCCAGCACTGAGAGGACAGTAAATCAGCCCCAGCATTTT
TRBD2,TRBV27,-,TRBJ2-1,CASRIAGGAYNEQFF,TGTGCCAGCAGGATTGCGGGGGGGGCCTACAATGAGCAGTTCTTC
TRBD2,TRBV18,-,TRBJ2-7,CASSPASGGAGEQYF,TGTGCCAGCTCACCGGCTAGCGGGGGGGCCGGCGAGCAGTACTTC
TRBD1,TRBV4-3,-,TRBJ2-7,CASSQLPTGGEQYF,TGCGCCAGCAGCCAGCTCCCGACAGGGGGCGAGCAGTACTTC